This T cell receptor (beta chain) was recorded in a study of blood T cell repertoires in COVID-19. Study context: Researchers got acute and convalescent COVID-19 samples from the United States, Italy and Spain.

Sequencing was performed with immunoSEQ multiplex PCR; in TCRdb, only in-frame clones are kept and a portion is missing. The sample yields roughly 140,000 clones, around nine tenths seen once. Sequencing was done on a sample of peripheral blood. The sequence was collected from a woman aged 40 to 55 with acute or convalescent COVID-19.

CDR3 in DNA: TGTGCCAGCAGTTCAAGACAGGACCTCTTGAACACTGAAGCTTTCTTT. It yields the protein CASSSRQDLLNTEAFF. The rearrangement uses TRBV6-5 and TRBJ1-1; the D gene is possibly TRBD1 (6 bases). The CDR3 totals 16 residues. CDR1 is MNHEY, CDR2 SVGAGI, per germline. V was cut by 4 bases and J by 0 bases, with 15 bases left in between.